Sequencing of this T cell receptor beta chain was carried out in a study of cytomegalovirus exposure and HLA in healthy donors (dated by TCRdb to 2016 to 2017). Looking at the study overall: An earlier analysis of several hundred of the donors reported approximately 300 Gb of sequence data and roughly 120 million unique TCR beta sequences obtained from roughly 180 million T cells. Among 398 genotyped donors of the cohort, an average of around 240,000 unique TCR beta nucleotide sequences were sequenced per donor, about a sixth of them non-productive. Along with the roughly 670-subject first cohort, a separate validation cohort of over 90 different subjects was used. To study patterns of TCR occurrence, a later analysis re-analyzed previously published TCR beta repertoires from 600 to 750 donors and added high-resolution HLA genotyping. Rather than drawing on any new phenotypic data, the later analysis identified candidate immune exposures from TCR beta sequences and the way those sequences occurred across donors. In a later genetic analysis, genome-wide SNP genotypes for about 55% of the 666 donors were used, and that subset was treated as a discovery cohort. Both class I and class II loci were covered by HLA typing, at four-digit resolution. In an earlier analysis of several hundred of the donors, high-throughput TCR beta sequencing was used to judge whether each TCR beta V gene segment behaved as functional or pseudogenic. Of the roughly 430 genotyped donors, 65% to 90% fell in the genetic ancestry cluster associated with self-reported Caucasian donors. To predict cytomegalovirus infection status, the study brought together high-throughput TCR immunosequencing, statistical association of individual TCRs with disease status, and machine learning. The aim of the study was to test whether cataloging public T cell receptors could identify signatures of past pathogen exposure. Because of strong linkage in the cohort, roughly five DR-DQ haplotypes were treated as single units for association and clustering. Donor age, sex, ethnicity and CMV serostatus were compiled together with the repertoire data. Every discovery cohort repertoire had been produced on one sequencing platform. Typing coverage varied by locus: 629-630 donors for A, B, C, DRB1 and DQB1; approximately 500 for DQA1; over 600 for DPA1; roughly 470 for DPB1. An early release that covered about 640 HLA-typed donors contained around 330 gigabases of sequencing data and approximately 85 million unique TCR sequences. The study used immunosequencing to profile the T cell repertoires of 670 or so subjects and linked those repertoires to cytomegalovirus serostatus. Paper-wide results and their limitations: Presence/absence analyses assumed roughly uniform sequencing depth across donors, an assumption that may not hold. Linkage disequilibrium might explain the correlated functional status among segregating V segments, but an unknown experimental factor could not be excluded. The only immune exposure information available for the cohort was CMV serostatus. Compared with the approximately 670-donor mean, donors in an Asian-associated ancestry cluster had fewer N-insertions in productive TCRs, according to a later genetic analysis. In a later analysis, HLA-associated TCR beta chains showed more clonal expansion and lower generation probabilities than non-associated chains that were equally common. Broadly in line with IMGT annotations, most TCR beta V segments showed up in productive rearrangements about 87% or about 30% of the time in an earlier analysis of a few hundred of the donors. According to a later analysis, parvovirus B19, influenza, CMV and Epstein-Barr virus appeared linked to several top co-occurrence clusters. Most TCR sequences were seen in very few donors, while some public TCRs were found in many individuals. According to the authors, the approach could potentially be generalized to other disease states and immunological phenotypes. A later analysis found that most CMV-associated TCR beta chains appeared HLA-restricted, with HLA associations seemingly driven largely by CMV exposure. A later analysis associated about 17,000 TCR beta sequences with specific HLA alleles at a false discovery rate of 0.05. A further reported finding was that TCR beta sequences accurately predicted the HLA-A and HLA-B alleles for most subjects in the first cohort. In vitro tests confirmed that a few of the cytomegalovirus-associated TCR beta chains recognize cytomegalovirus antigens. A later genetic analysis associated a missense DCLRE1C variant with V-gene and J-gene trimming of TCR beta chains, and an independent cohort replicated the association. The earlier analysis of around 600 of the donors excluded over 15 rarely observed V segments, including chromosome 9 orphons, because counts were too low. Cytomegalovirus status was reported to be diagnosed by the classifier with high specificity and sensitivity in both the original and validation cohorts. When HLA alleles, especially DR and DQ, strongly co-occurred, attributing TCR associations to individual alleles was difficult. In the study, some 160 TCR beta chains were listed as associated with cytomegalovirus. Some IMGT-functional V segments, including TRBV6-2 and TRBV6-3, could not be distinguished by the 87-base-pair reads and were therefore excluded. Because HLA typing was missing for some donors at each locus, association tests included only the typed subset. In a later analysis, the rate of TCR association differed among HLA loci, with DRB1 alleles having the most associated TCRs and HLA-C alleles having the fewest. This cohort had only TCR beta chains sequenced, and the lack of alpha or paired-chain data limited which features could be detected. A cluster of highly shared sequence variants was judged likely to be a technical artifact of the sequencing pipeline.

In total, 600 or so healthy bone marrow donors made up the cohort. Cohort members were all nominally healthy when sampled, although unrecorded immune exposures were likely present. The donor tested CMV seronegative and was one of the 352 seronegative cohort members. Every donor gave a peripheral blood sample, and the peripheral blood mononuclear cells from that sample were used for TCR beta sequencing. The Qiagen DNeasy Blood Extraction Kit was used to extract genomic DNA from the blood cell samples. CDR3 length: 16 amino acids, cysteine to phenylalanine. The retained sequence is limited to the CDR3, 48 bases, with the frame set at the first base. V trim: 0 bases; J trim: 4 bases; unmatched bases: 6. CDR1 and CDR2 were assigned from the germline V gene as SGHRS and YFSETQ. This clone was counted only a few times. The specificity of this receptor is unknown. The record has no base qualities; no much larger clone is one base away.

The method was the immunoSEQ multiplex PCR assay. For the multiplex PCR, a mixture combining 60 forward primers for TCR Vbeta segments and 13 reverse primers for TCR Jbeta segments was used. The CDR3 region of rearranged TCR beta genes was amplified from genomic DNA with a multiplex PCR assay. The amplified TCR beta libraries were sequenced on the Illumina HiSeq System as 87-base-pair reads. The authors' pipeline ran thus. In a later analysis, some 80 million unique TCR beta chains were counted across the approximately 640 repertoires, and approximately 9.9 million of these chains were shared by at least two donors. A nearest-neighbor algorithm error-corrected the raw reads and collapsed the reads into unique sequences, merging closely related sequences to remove PCR and sequencing errors. To assign V, D and J gene segments, CDR3 sequences were aligned to IMGT reference sequences. Each retained sequence needed at least a six-nucleotide match to both a V gene segment and a J gene segment. A rearrangement counted as productive if the CDR3 had no stop codons and remained in frame with V and J, and every other rearrangement counted as non-productive. CDR3 was defined according to IMGT convention as the region running from the second conserved V-encoded cysteine to the conserved J-encoded phenylalanine. Sequences without an unambiguous match to a single V gene segment were excluded from the earlier analysis of almost 600 of the donors. An earlier analysis of several hundred of the donors classified V segments as functional when productive rearrangements were above 56.7% and as segregating when the standard deviation between donors was above 5%. A statistical classification framework was built to diagnose cytomegalovirus status from the catalog of TCR beta chain sequences. A later analysis assigned V and J genes by comparing TCR nucleotide sequences with IMGT/GENE-DB human TR gene sequences. Using the TCRdist pipeline, a later analysis assigned CDR3 sequences along with most-parsimonious VDJ recombination scenarios. In a later analysis, each TCR beta chain was defined by its CDR3 amino acid sequence together with its V-gene family, and reads without a unique V-gene family were excluded. As a way to deal with suspected cross-contamination and a sequencing artifact, a later analysis dropped under 600 nucleotide sequences that were highly shared and had low generation probability. A later analysis calculated a clonal expansion index for each public chain from normalized within-repertoire ranks of inferred template counts. A later analysis computed generation probabilities with a VDJ recombination model fitted to out-of-frame rearrangements, and checked the results against IGoR. In a later analysis, hypergeometric tests were used to score TCR-TCR, TCR-HLA and TCR-CMV co-occurrence, with a repertoire-size bias correction applied to TCR pairs. In a later analysis, false discovery rates were estimated by permuting HLA or CMV assignments 20 times. In a later analysis, co-occurring TCRs were grouped using DBSCAN, with TCRdist sequence similarity added in when clustering inside HLA-allele-positive subsets. Repertoires with fewer than 30,000 or more than 120,000 public chains, plus five repertoires with anomalous nucleotide sharing, were excluded from co-occurrence clustering. TCRdb re-hosts the immuneACCESS table, in-frame sequences only. Its copies lack some clones; in the studies checked, an unresolved V gene accounts for under half of them, and the cause for the rest is not known. V and J calls and clone size are copied from that table; D and trimming were computed from the DNA. This sample holds about 89,000 clones; just over 65% were observed only once. The ten largest clones add up to 2.1% of the sample.

This TCR was sampled from a man aged 25-40 years in good health and CMV-seronegative. The sequenced sample was PBMCs. The receptor chain draws on TRBV5-1 and TRBJ2-3; 9 central bases correspond to TRBD2. The CDR3 protein sequence reads: CASSLAAGGYSDTQYF. The nucleotides are TGCGCCAGCAGCTTGGCAGCGGGAGGATACTCAGATACGCAGTATTTT.